The clone carrying this TCR beta chain has only a few counts. In TCRdb, the RT-PCR reads were re-called with MiXCR into one record per CDR3 protein. This sample yields some 480,000 distinct CDR3 sequences, of which approximately 11% are seen a single time; over 9.5% belongs to the top ten. This entry is derived from a study of response to subunit inactivated influenza vaccine. The sample in question was PBMCs from blood, obtained about 6 weeks after vaccination. The sequence was collected from a man aged 45-60 years who received an inactivated influenza vaccine.

The CDR3 sequence is CASSFPGQGADTQYF. CDR3 DNA sequence: TGTGCCAGCAGCTTTCCGGGACAGGGGGCAGATACGCAGTATTTT. The chain employs TRBV6-1 and TRBJ2-3, with 11 bases aligning to TRBD1. The CDR3 runs 15 residues. After removal of 6 bases from V and 4 bases from J, the junction contained 6 bases not matched to a gene. Germline CDR1 MNHNS, CDR2 SASEGT.